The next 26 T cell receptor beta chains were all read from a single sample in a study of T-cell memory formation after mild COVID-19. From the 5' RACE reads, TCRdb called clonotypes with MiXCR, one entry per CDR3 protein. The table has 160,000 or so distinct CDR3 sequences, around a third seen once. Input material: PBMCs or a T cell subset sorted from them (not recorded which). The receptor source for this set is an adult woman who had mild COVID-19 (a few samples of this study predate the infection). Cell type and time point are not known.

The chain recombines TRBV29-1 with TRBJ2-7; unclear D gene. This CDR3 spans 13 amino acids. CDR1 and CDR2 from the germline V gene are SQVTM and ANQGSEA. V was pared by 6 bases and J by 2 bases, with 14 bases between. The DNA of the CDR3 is TGCAGCGTACTTGCAGGAGACACCTACGAGCAGTACTTC. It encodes CSVLAGDTYEQYF.

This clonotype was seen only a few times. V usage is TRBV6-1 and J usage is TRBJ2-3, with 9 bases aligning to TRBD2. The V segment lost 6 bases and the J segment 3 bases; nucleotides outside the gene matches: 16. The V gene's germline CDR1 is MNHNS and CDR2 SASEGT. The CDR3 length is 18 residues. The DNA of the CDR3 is TGTGCCAGCAGCGCCTATGGGCGGGGGGGCCCTAGTACAGATACGCAGTATTTT. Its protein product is CASSAYGRGGPSTDTQYF.

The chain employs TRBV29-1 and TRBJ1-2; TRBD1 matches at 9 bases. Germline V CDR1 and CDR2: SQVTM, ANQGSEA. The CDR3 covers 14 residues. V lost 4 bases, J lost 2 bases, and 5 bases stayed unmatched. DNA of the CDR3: TGCAGCGTTGGCACAGGGGGCCGGAACTATGGCTACACCTTC. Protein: CSVGTGGRNYGYTF.

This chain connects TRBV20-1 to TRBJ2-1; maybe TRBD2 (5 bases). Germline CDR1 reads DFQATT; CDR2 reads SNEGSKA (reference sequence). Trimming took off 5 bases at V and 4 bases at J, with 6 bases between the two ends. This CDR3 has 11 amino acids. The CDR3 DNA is TGCAGTGCTGCGGGTTACAATGAGCAGTTCTTC. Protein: CSAAGYNEQFF.

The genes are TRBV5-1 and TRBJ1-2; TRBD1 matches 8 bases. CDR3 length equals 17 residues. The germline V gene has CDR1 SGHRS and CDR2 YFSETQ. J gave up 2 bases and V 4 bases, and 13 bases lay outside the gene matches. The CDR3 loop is CASSPRQGLGENYGYTF. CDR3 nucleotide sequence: TGCGCCAGCAGCCCGCGACAGGGGCTGGGGGAAAACTATGGCTACACCTTC. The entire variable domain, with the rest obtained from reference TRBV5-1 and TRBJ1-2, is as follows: KAGVTQTPRYLIKTRGQQVTLSCSPISGHRSVSWYQQTPGQGLQFLFEYFSETQRNKGNFPGRFSGRQFSNSRSEMNVSTLELGDSALYLCASSPRQGLGENYGYTFGSGTRLTVV.

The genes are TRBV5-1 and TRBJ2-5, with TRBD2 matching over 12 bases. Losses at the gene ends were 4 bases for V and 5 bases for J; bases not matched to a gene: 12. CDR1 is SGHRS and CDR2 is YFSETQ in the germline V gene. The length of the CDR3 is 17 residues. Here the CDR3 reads CASSTRTSGIGTETQYF. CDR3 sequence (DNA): TGCGCCAGCAGCACGCGGACTAGCGGGATAGGTACGGAGACCCAGTACTTC.

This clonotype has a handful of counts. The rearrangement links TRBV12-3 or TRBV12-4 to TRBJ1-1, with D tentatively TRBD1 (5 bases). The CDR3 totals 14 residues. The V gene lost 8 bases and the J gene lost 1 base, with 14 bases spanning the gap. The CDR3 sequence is CASLQGQQNTEAFF. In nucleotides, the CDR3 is TGTGCCAGCCTCCAGGGCCAGCAGAACACTGAAGCTTTCTTT.

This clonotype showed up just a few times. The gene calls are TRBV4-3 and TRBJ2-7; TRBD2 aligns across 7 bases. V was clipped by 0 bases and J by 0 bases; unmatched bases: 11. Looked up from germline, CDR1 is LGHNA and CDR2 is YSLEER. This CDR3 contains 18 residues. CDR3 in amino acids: CASSQDIPLADLSYEQYF. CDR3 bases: TGCGCCAGCAGCCAAGATATTCCCCTAGCGGATCTCTCCTACGAGCAGTACTTC.

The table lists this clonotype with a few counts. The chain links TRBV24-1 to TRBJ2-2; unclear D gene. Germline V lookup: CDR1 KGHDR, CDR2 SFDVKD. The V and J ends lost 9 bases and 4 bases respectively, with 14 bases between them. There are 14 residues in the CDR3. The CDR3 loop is CATHSSWGTGELFF. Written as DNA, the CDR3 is TGTGCCACCCACTCCTCCTGGGGCACCGGGGAGCTGTTTTTT.

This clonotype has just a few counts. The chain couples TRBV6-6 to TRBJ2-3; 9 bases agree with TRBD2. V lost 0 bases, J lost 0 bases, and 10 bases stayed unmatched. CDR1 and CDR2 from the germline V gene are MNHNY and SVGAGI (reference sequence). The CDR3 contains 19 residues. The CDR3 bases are TGTGCCAGCAGTTACTCGACCAGCGGGGGGAGTATAAGCACAGATACGCAGTATTTT. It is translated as CASSYSTSGGSISTDTQYF.

The CDR3 protein is CASREPGSISPLHF. The CDR3 bases are TGTGCCAGCAGGGAGCCAGGGTCGATTTCACCCCTCCACTTT. The chain is built from TRBV2 and TRBJ1-6, with TRBD1 as a possible D gene (5 bases). In germline, CDR1 is SNHLY, CDR2 FYNNEI. This CDR3 has 14 amino acids. Trimming removed 6 bases from V and 9 bases from J, with 15 bases in between.

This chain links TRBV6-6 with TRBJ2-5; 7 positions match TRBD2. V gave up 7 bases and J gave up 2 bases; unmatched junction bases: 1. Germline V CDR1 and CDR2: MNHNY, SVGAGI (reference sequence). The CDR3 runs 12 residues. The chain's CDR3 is CASNGGQETQYF. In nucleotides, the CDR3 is TGTGCCAGCAACGGGGGGCAAGAGACCCAGTACTTC.

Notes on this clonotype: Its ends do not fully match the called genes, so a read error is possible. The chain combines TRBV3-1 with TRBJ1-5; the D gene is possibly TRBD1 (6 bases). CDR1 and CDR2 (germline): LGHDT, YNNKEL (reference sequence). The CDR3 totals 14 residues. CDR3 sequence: CASRQAGVGQPQHF. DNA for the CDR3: TGTGCCAGCAGGCAAGCAGGGGTTGGTCAGCCCCAGCATTTT.

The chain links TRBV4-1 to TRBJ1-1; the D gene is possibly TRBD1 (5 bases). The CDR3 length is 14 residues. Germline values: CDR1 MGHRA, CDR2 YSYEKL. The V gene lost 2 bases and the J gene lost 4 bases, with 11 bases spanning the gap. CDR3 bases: TGCGCCAGCAGCCAAAGTTGGGGCGGCACTGAAGCTTTCTTT. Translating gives CASSQSWGGTEAFF.

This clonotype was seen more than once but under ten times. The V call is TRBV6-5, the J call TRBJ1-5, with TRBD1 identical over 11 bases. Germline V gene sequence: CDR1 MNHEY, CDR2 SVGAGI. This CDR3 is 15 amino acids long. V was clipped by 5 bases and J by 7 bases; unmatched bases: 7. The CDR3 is CASSAGTGGKQPQHF. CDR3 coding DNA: TGTGCCAGCAGTGCCGGGACAGGGGGTAAGCAGCCCCAGCATTTT.

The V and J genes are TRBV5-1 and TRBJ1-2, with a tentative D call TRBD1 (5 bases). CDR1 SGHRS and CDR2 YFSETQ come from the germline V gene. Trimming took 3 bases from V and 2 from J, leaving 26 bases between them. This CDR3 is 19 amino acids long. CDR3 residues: CASSSQTVYAGTENYGYTF. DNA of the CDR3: TGCGCCAGCAGCTCGCAAACTGTTTACGCCGGGACGGAGAACTATGGCTACACCTTC.

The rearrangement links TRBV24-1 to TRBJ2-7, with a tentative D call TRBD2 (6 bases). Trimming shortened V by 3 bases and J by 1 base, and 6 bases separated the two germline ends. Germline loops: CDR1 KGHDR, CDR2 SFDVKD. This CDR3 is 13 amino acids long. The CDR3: CATSDGGSYEQYF. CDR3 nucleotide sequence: TGTGCCACCAGTGATGGGGGGTCCTACGAGCAGTACTTC.

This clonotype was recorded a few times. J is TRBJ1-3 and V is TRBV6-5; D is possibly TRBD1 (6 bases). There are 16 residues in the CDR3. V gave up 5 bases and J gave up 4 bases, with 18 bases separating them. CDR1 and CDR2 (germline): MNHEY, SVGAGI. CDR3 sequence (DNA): TGTGCCAGCAGTCATATTACACAGGGCGTCGGAAACACCATATATTTT. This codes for CASSHITQGVGNTIYF.

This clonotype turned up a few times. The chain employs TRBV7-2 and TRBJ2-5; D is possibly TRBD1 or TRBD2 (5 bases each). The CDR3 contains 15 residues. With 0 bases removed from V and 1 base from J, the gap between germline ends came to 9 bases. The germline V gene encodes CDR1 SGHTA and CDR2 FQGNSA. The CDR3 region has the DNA TGTGCCAGCAGCTTAGCTGGGGGTACCCAAGAGACCCAGTACTTC. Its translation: CASSLAGGTQETQYF.

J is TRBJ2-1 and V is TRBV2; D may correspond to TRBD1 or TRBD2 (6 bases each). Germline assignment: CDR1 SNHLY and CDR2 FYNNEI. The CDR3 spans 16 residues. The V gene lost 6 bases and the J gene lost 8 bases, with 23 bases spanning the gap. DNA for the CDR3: TGTGCCAGCAGAGTGACGGGAAATAGGGGGGCGGATGAGCAGTTCTTC. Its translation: CASRVTGNRGADEQFF.

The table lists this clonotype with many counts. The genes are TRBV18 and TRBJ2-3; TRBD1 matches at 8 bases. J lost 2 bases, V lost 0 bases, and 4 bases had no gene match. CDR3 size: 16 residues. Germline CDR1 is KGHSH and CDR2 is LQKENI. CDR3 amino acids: CASSPPDRAHTDTQYF. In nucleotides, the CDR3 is TGTGCCAGCTCACCACCGGACAGGGCCCACACAGATACGCAGTATTTT.

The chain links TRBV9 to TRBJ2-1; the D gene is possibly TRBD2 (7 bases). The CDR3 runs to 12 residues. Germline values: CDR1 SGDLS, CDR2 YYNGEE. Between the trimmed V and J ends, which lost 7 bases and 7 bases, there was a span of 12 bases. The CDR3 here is CASGGAENEQFF. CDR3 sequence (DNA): TGTGCCAGCGGGGGGGCGGAGAATGAGCAGTTCTTC.

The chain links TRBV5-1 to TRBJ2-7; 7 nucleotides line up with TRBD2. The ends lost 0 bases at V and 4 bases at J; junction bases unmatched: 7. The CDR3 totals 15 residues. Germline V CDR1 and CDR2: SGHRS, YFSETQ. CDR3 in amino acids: CASSLAGTTFYEQYF. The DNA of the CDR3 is TGCGCCAGCAGCTTGGCCGGGACTACTTTTTACGAGCAGTACTTC. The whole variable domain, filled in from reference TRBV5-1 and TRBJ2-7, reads KAGVTQTPRYLIKTRGQQVTLSCSPISGHRSVSWYQQTPGQGLQFLFEYFSETQRNKGNFPGRFSGRQFSNSRSEMNVSTLELGDSALYLCASSLAGTTFYEQYFGPGTRLTVT.

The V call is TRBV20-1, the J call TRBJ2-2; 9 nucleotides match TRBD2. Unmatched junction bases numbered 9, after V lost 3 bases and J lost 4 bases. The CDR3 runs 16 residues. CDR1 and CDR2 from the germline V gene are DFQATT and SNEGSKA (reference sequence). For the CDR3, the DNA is TGCAGTGCTAGCGGCGGGAGGGCCAGAGGCACCGGGGAGCTGTTTTTT. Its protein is CSASGGRARGTGELFF.

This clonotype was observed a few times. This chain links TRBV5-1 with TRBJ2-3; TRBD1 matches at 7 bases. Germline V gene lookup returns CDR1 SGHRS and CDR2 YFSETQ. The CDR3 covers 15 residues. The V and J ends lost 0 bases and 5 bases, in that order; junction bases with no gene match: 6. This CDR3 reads CASSLGQGTGDTQYF. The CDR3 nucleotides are TGCGCCAGCAGCTTGGGACAGGGTACGGGAGATACGCAGTATTTT.

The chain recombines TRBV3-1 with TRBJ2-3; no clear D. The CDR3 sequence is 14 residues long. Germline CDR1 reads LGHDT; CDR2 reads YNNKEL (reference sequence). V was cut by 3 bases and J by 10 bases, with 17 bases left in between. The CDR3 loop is CASSQPGPPWSQYF. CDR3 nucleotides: TGTGCCAGCAGCCAGCCCGGTCCGCCTTGGTCGCAGTATTTT.